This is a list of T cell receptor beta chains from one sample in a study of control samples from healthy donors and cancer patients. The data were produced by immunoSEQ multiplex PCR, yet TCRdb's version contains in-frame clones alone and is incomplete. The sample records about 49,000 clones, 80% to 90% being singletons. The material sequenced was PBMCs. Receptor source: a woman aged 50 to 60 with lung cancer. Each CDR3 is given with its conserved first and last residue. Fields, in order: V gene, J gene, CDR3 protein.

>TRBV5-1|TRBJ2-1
CASSLMAGQGAGEQFF
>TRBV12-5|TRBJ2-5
CASGLGTGDETQYF
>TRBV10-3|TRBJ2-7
CATARDEQYF
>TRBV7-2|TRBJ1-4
CASSLGPAGGGTNEKLFF
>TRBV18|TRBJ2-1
CASSGTGYNEQFF
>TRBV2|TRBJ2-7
CASDRGPGAAYEQYF
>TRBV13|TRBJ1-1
CASSYRNTEAFF
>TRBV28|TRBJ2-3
CASSHRDPGTSGVTSTDTQYF
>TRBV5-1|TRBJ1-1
CASSLVAPGPAEAFF
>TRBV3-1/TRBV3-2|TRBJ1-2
CASSPRQGEVYGYTF
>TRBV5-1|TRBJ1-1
CASRSPGVENTEAFF
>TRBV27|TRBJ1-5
CASSFRTGVGQPQHF
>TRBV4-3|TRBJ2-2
CASSQRDRDTGELFF
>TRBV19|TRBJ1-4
CASSSRTGSNEKLFF
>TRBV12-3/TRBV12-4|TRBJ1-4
CASSLAGTEKLFF
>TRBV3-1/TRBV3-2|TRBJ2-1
CASSLPRLAGGPGEQFF
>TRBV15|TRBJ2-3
CATSRDLNGGFTDTQYF
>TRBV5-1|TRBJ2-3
CASSLGLEADTQYF
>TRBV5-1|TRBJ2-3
CASSSAPGDSTDTQYF
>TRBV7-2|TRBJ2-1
CASSLTAGGKFF
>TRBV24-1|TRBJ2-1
CATSSWDNEQFF
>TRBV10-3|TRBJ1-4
CAISEREWEKLFF
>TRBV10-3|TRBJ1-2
CAISDGRAGYTF
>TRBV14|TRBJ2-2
CASSQVWGASNTGELFF
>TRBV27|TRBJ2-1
CASSSYSGPYNEQFF
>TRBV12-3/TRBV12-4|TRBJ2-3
CASSSSETDTQYF
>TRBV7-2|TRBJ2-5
CASSLFLAGRGETQYF
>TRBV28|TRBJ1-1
CASSFPPRDRGMNTEAFF
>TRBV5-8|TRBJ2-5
CASSRTPGETQYF
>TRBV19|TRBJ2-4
CASSPSAQASIQYF
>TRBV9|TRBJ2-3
CASSLWTGPDTQYF